A selection of T cell receptor beta chains follows, all from one sample in a study of early T cells in non-severe SARS-CoV-2 infection. TCRdb re-derived calls from the 5' RACE reads in MiXCR, one entry per CDR3 protein. The sample shows 100,000 to 150,000 distinct CDR3 sequences, about 15% of them seen only once. The source material was whole blood. Every receptor here comes from an adult who was a healthcare worker with PCR-confirmed SARS-CoV-2 infection or an uninfected control (not recorded which). Both conserved end residues are part of each CDR3. The D gene is left open where the match is weak. Expanded clones are given a class, and other clones once, few, many or no size at all.

TRBV5-1	TRBJ2-3	TRBD2	-	CASSQSGNPTDTQYF	TGCGCCAGCAGTCAAAGCGGGAATCCAACAGATACGCAGTATTTT
TRBV5-1	TRBJ2-1	TRBD1	few	CASSSAGTGMNEQFF	TGCGCCAGCAGCTCTGCCGGGACAGGGATGAATGAGCAGTTCTTC
TRBV27	TRBJ2-6	-	many	CASSFGAGANVLTF	TGTGCCAGCAGTTTCGGGGCTGGGGCCAACGTCCTGACTTTC
TRBV18	TRBJ2-3	TRBD2	-	CASSPGLAGTLSTDTQYF	TGTGCCAGCTCACCCGGACTAGCGGGGACACTTAGCACAGATACGCAGTATTTT
TRBV6-2/TRBV6-3	TRBJ2-3	TRBD2	few	CATAPPTSSFRTDTQYF	TGTGCCACCGCTCCCCCGACTAGCTCCTTCCGCACAGATACGCAGTATTTT
TRBV3-1	TRBJ1-6	-	-	CASSQTGARNSPLHF	TGTGCCAGCAGCCAAACCGGGGCCCGTAATTCACCCCTCCACTTT
TRBV5-1	TRBJ2-2	-	-	CASTTGGDTGELFF	TGCGCCAGCACGACAGGCGGGGACACCGGGGAGCTGTTTTTT
TRBV21-1	TRBJ1-5	-	-	CASSAQGTQHF	TGTGCCAGCAGCGCCCAGGGCACCCAGCATTTT
TRBV7-9	TRBJ1-2	-	-	CASSSLGLPEAGYTF	TGTGCCAGCAGCTCACTAGGCCTGCCCGAGGCTGGCTACACCTTC
TRBV4-1	TRBJ2-2	-	few	CASRALGAGELFF	TGTGCCAGCAGGGCTCTTGGGGCCGGGGAGCTGTTTTTT
TRBV14	TRBJ2-5	-	-	CASSQAPGWGETQYF	TGTGCCAGCAGCCAAGCCCCAGGTTGGGGAGAGACCCAGTACTTC
TRBV7-9	TRBJ2-3	-	few	CASSQIGGATDTQYF	TGTGCCAGCAGCCAAATTGGGGGGGCGACAGATACGCAGTATTTT
TRBV19	TRBJ1-4	-	few	CASSMVRQGKLFF	TGTGCCAGTAGTATGGTCCGGCAAGGAAAACTGTTTTTT
TRBV20-1	TRBJ2-7	-	-	CSARDAGWGGKQYF	TGCAGTGCTAGAGATGCAGGGTGGGGAGGAAAGCAGTACTTC
TRBV19	TRBJ1-5	-	-	CASSTGYQPQHF	TGTGCCAGTAGTACAGGATATCAGCCCCAGCATTTT
TRBV2	TRBJ1-1	-	many	CASGTGRVTEAFF	TGTGCCAGCGGTACAGGGAGGGTCACTGAAGCTTTCTTT
TRBV5-1	TRBJ2-7	TRBD1	few	CASSSTGTSYEQYF	TGCGCCAGCAGCTCGACAGGGACCAGCTACGAGCAGTACTTC
TRBV11-2	TRBJ1-1	-	many	CASSSDRLNTEAFF	TGTGCCAGCAGCTCGGACAGATTGAACACTGAAGCTTTCTTT
TRBV5-4	TRBJ2-5	-	few	CASSPAASLRETQYF	TGTGCCAGCAGCCCTGCCGCATCGCTGAGAGAGACCCAGTACTTC
TRBV3-1	TRBJ2-6	-	few	CASSRQTSSGANVLTF	TGTGCCAGCAGCCGCCAAACTAGCTCTGGGGCCAACGTCCTGACTTTC
TRBV5-1	TRBJ1-3	-	-	CASSLATGRDTIYF	TGCGCCAGCAGCTTGGCTACGGGTAGGGACACCATATATTTT
TRBV20-1	TRBJ2-1	TRBD2	few	CSAGGGYNEQFF	TGCAGTGCTGGGGGGGGCTACAATGAGCAGTTCTTC
TRBV20-1	TRBJ2-3	-	-	CSASGLNTDTQYF	TGCAGTGCTAGTGGGCTTAACACAGATACGCAGTATTTT
TRBV12-3/TRBV12-4	TRBJ2-1	TRBD2	-	CASSPRGLSGGISYNEQFF	TGTGCCAGCAGCCCGCGGGGGCTAAGCGGGGGTATCTCCTACAATGAGCAGTTCTTC
TRBV5-1	TRBJ2-5	-	-	CASSISGNQETQYF	TGCGCCAGCAGCATAAGCGGCAACCAAGAGACCCAGTACTTC